The rows below give T cell receptor beta chains drawn from one sample of a study of lymphopenia after photon versus proton radiotherapy. Here immunoSEQ multiplex PCR was the method, and the copy in TCRdb shows in-frame clones only, minus some. Among approximately 160,000 clones listed, about 88% were seen once. The source material was peripheral blood, sampled from a patient treated with photon-based radiotherapy. The receptor source for this set is a man between 50 and 59 years old with gastric cancer. Both conserved end residues are part of each CDR3. The D gene is left open where the match is weak. Not every row has a clone size; where given, it reads once, few, many or a size class.

D gene	clone size	V gene	J gene	CDR3 protein	CDR3 DNA
NA	NA	TRBV19	TRBJ2-1	CASSIQGVGVYNEQFF	TGTGCCAGTAGTATCCAGGGTGTTGGAGTCTACAATGAGCAGTTCTTC
TRBD2	NA	TRBV5-6	TRBJ2-7	CASSLGLGGREQYF	TGTGCCAGCAGCTTAGGACTAGGAGGAAGGGAGCAGTACTTC
TRBD2	NA	TRBV19	TRBJ2-7	CASSIGWDYPYEQYF	TGTGCCAGTAGTATTGGCTGGGACTACCCCTACGAGCAGTACTTC
TRBD1	NA	TRBV7-6	TRBJ1-1	CASSFEDRPTEAFF	TGTGCCAGCAGCTTCGAGGACAGGCCCACTGAAGCTTTCTTT
TRBD2	NA	TRBV5-1	TRBJ2-1	CASSNIAGTYNEQFF	TGCGCCAGCAGCAATATAGCGGGGACCTACAATGAGCAGTTCTTC
NA	NA	TRBV4-2	TRBJ2-7	CASSQVERFYEQYF	TGTGCCAGCAGCCAAGTGGAAAGATTCTACGAGCAGTACTTC
NA	NA	TRBV7-2	TRBJ1-5	CASSIPNQPQHF	TGTGCCAGCAGCATCCCCAATCAGCCCCAGCATTTT
NA	NA	TRBV7-9	TRBJ1-4	CASSQSARTLEKLFF	TGTGCCAGCAGCCAGTCGGCCCGAACGCTTGAAAAACTGTTTTTT
NA	NA	TRBV28	TRBJ2-4	CASSLIRNIQYF	TGTGCCAGCAGTTTAATAAGGAACATTCAGTACTTC
NA	NA	TRBV28	TRBJ2-2	CARTPDMGTGELFF	TGTGCCAGAACGCCCGATATGGGGACCGGGGAGCTGTTTTTT
NA	few	TRBV15	TRBJ2-1	CATSRGQQGDIGVSSLSYNEQFF	TGTGCCACCAGCAGAGGCCAACAGGGTGATATCGGGGTTTCTTCCCTTTCCTACAATGAGCAGTTCTTC
NA	NA	TRBV5-1	TRBJ1-1	CASSFVGALDTEAFF	TGCGCCAGCAGCTTTGTGGGGGCGCTGGACACTGAAGCTTTCTTT
TRBD2	NA	TRBV28	TRBJ2-1	CASSSRTAGMRLANNEQFF	TGTGCCAGCAGTTCAAGGACTGCTGGGATGAGACTAGCGAACAATGAGCAGTTCTTC
NA	NA	TRBV15	TRBJ1-3	CATSRERQGSGNTIYF	TGTGCCACCAGCAGAGAGCGGCAGGGGTCTGGAAACACCATATATTTT
NA	NA	TRBV19	TRBJ1-5	CASRSISDIRNQPQHF	TGTGCCAGTAGATCCATCAGCGACATTCGCAATCAGCCCCAGCATTTT
TRBD1	NA	TRBV6-5	TRBJ2-7	CASSLGTGGTYEQYF	TGTGCCAGCAGCCTGGGGACAGGGGGTACCTACGAGCAGTACTTC
TRBD2	NA	TRBV27	TRBJ2-1	CASSLRGGLAGVGQFF	TGTGCCAGCAGTTTACGAGGGGGACTAGCGGGAGTAGGGCAGTTCTTC
TRBD1	NA	TRBV19	TRBJ2-7	CASSMTGLLLDEQYF	TGTGCCAGTAGTATGACAGGGTTGCTTCTGGACGAGCAGTACTTC
NA	NA	TRBV2	TRBJ2-2	CASSEGQITGELFF	TGTGCCAGCAGCGAAGGGCAGATTACCGGGGAGCTGTTTTTT
TRBD2	NA	TRBV18	TRBJ2-2	CASSRGTSGTNTGELFF	TGTGCCAGCTCAAGGGGGACTAGCGGCACGAACACCGGGGAGCTGTTTTTT
NA	NA	TRBV28	TRBJ1-1	CASSRGWVEAFF	TGTGCCAGCAGCCGGGGATGGGTTGAAGCTTTCTTT
NA	NA	TRBV14	TRBJ2-6	CASRHSSGANVLTF	TGTGCCAGCCGACATAGCTCGGGGGCCAACGTCCTGACTTTC
TRBD2	NA	TRBV18	TRBJ2-2	CASSLGLAVPRGELFF	TGTGCCAGCTCACTGGGACTAGCGGTACCCCGAGGGGAGCTGTTTTTT
TRBD2	NA	TRBV28	TRBJ2-7	CASSFRLAGGSSYEQYF	TGTGCCAGCAGTTTTAGACTAGCGGGAGGAAGTTCCTACGAGCAGTACTTC
NA	NA	TRBV6-6	TRBJ1-1	CASSSDRLDTEAFF	TGTGCCAGCAGTTCCGACAGGCTGGACACTGAAGCTTTCTTT
NA	once	TRBV6-5	TRBJ2-6	CASSFTFSGANVLTF	TGTGCCAGCAGTTTCACATTCTCTGGGGCCAACGTCCTGACTTTC
NA	NA	TRBV9	TRBJ1-4	CASSPTEGLANEKLFF	TGTGCCAGCAGCCCCACCGAGGGGCTGGCTAATGAAAAACTGTTTTTT
TRBD2	NA	TRBV6-5	TRBJ2-7	CASSYGGLAGAEQYF	TGTGCCAGCAGTTACGGGGGACTAGCGGGAGCCGAGCAGTACTTC
NA	NA	TRBV6-5	TRBJ2-5	CASSPTRAETQYF	TGTGCCAGCAGTCCTACTCGCGCGGAGACCCAGTACTTC
NA	NA	TRBV5-4	TRBJ2-7	CASSLASTGISYEQYF	TGTGCCAGCAGCTTGGCGTCGACAGGTATCTCCTACGAGCAGTACTTC
NA	few	TRBV14	TRBJ1-1	CASSQQGYTEAFF	TGTGCCAGCAGCCAACAGGGGTACACTGAAGCTTTCTTT
TRBD2	NA	TRBV6-6	TRBJ2-7	CASSYTPSGSNEQYF	TGTGCCAGCAGTTATACTCCTAGCGGGAGCAACGAGCAGTACTTC
NA	NA	TRBV6-5	TRBJ2-4	CASSYSMGVAKNIQYF	TGTGCCAGCAGTTACTCGATGGGGGTGGCCAAAAACATTCAGTACTTC
NA	NA	TRBV6-5	TRBJ2-2	CASSYSGGGDSRLFF	TGTGCCAGCAGTTACTCTGGAGGGGGCGATTCGCGGCTGTTTTTT
TRBD2	NA	TRBV7-6	TRBJ2-5	CASSLVVAGGQETQYF	TGTGCCAGCAGCTTAGTAGTGGCGGGAGGGCAAGAGACCCAGTACTTC
NA	NA	TRBV7-6	TRBJ2-1	CASSWDIYNEQFF	TGTGCCAGCAGCTGGGACATCTACAATGAGCAGTTCTTC
NA	NA	TRBV19	TRBJ2-7	CASPVPPPSYEQYF	TGTGCCAGTCCTGTTCCTCCTCCTTCCTACGAGCAGTACTTC
NA	NA	TRBV5-1	TRBJ2-2	CASSPGDRDTGELFF	TGCGCCAGCAGCCCGGGGGACAGAGACACCGGGGAGCTGTTTTTT
NA	NA	TRBV28	TRBJ2-2	CASSLSAIRELFF	TGTGCCAGCAGTTTGTCTGCGATTAGGGAGCTGTTTTTT
TRBD1	NA	TRBV15	TRBJ1-2	CATSGTPGQGVGYGYTF	TGTGCCACCAGCGGAACACCGGGACAGGGAGTGGGCTATGGCTACACCTTC